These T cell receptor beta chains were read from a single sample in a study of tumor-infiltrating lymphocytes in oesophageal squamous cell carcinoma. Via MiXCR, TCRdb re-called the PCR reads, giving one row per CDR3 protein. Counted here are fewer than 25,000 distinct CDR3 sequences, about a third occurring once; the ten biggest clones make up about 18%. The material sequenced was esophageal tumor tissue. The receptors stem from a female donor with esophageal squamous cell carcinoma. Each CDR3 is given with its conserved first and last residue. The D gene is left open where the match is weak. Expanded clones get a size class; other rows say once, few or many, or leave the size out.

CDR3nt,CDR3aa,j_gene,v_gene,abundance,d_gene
TGTGCCAGCAGCGCGGACAGGGGACGCGGGAGGGCCACATGGGAGACCCAGTACTTC,CASSADRGRGRATWETQYF,TRBJ2-5,TRBV11-3,-,-
TGTGCCAGCAGCTTAATGAGCGGAGACAGGGACCACACCGGGGAGCTGTTTTTT,CASSLMSGDRDHTGELFF,TRBJ2-2,TRBV7-6,-,TRBD1
TGTGCCAGCAGCTTATTTCGGGGACGGAACAATGAGCAGTTCTTC,CASSLFRGRNNEQFF,TRBJ2-1,TRBV7-3,-,-
TGTGCCATCAGTGGCGGACAGGGGATTAACCACGAGCAGTACTTC,CAISGGQGINHEQYF,TRBJ2-7,TRBV10-3,-,TRBD1
TGTGCCAGCAGTAAACAGGGGGCGGGCCTCGAGCAGTACTTC,CASSKQGAGLEQYF,TRBJ2-7,TRBV12-3/TRBV12-4,-,TRBD1
TGTGCCAGCAGTTATAGACTAGCGGGAGTAGAGACCCAGTACTTC,CASSYRLAGVETQYF,TRBJ2-5,TRBV6-1,medium-sized,TRBD2
TGTGCCAGCAGCTTAGTATCCGGGAGTTACACCTCCTATAATTCACCCCTCCACTTC,CASSLVSGSYTSYNSPLHF,TRBJ1-6,TRBV7-2,-,-
TGTGCCAGCAGCTTAACGTGGCTAGCGGGCTACAATGAGCAGTACTTC,CASSLTWLAGYNEQYF,TRBJ2-7,TRBV7-3,-,TRBD2
TGTGCCAGCAGCTCCCTCCTGCTTGAAGCTTTCTTC,CASSSLLLEAFF,TRBJ2-1,TRBV11-2,once,-
TGTGCCAGCAGTTTAAAACAGGGACCCTACGAGCAGTTCTTC,CASSLKQGPYEQFF,TRBJ2-1,TRBV27,-,-
TGTGCCAGCACCCCGGTGGGGGGAAATTCACCCCTCCACTTT,CASTPVGGNSPLHF,TRBJ1-6,TRBV6-1,few,-
TGCGCCAGCAGCTACGGAGGTAGCAACGCAGATACGCAGTATTTT,CASSYGGSNADTQYF,TRBJ2-3,TRBV5-1,many,-
TGTGCCAGCAGCGACGTCGGTAGCGGAATCATTGAGACCCAGTACTTC,CASSDVGSGIIETQYF,TRBJ2-5,TRBV11-2,-,-
TGTGCCAGCAGCTTGACAGGGGCGCCCGTGAACACTGAAGCTTTCTTT,CASSLTGAPVNTEAFF,TRBJ1-1,TRBV7-3,medium-sized,TRBD1
TGTGCCAGCAGCTTAGGAGATAGCGGGAGGATCGGAGATACGCAGTATTTT,CASSLGDSGRIGDTQYF,TRBJ2-3,TRBV7-6,-,TRBD2
TGTGCCAGCAGCAAGGGTTGGAATGAGCAGTTCTTC,CASSKGWNEQFF,TRBJ2-1,TRBV7-2,medium-sized,-
TGTGCCAGCAGCTTGGGCCTGAGGCAAGAGACCCAGTACTTC,CASSLGLRQETQYF,TRBJ2-5,TRBV11-2,medium-sized,-
TGTGCCAGCAGTTACGCAGGGGAGGAGACCCAGTACTTC,CASSYAGEETQYF,TRBJ2-5,TRBV6-6,once,-
TGTGCCAGCAGCCCCGGGACGGTGAACACTGAAGCTTTCTTT,CASSPGTVNTEAFF,TRBJ1-1,TRBV4-2,many,-
TGTGCCAGCAGTCCAGGTACCGGGGAGCTGTTTTTT,CASSPGTGELFF,TRBJ2-2,TRBV6-1,-,-
TGTGCCAGCAGTTATACCGGGATTGAAGCTTTCTTT,CASSYTGIEAFF,TRBJ1-1,TRBV12-3/TRBV12-4,-,-
TGTGCCAGCAGTCGCGGACAGAACTATGGCTACACCTTC,CASSRGQNYGYTF,TRBJ1-2,TRBV28,-,-
TGTGCCAGCAGTCTCACCCTGGGACCAGGCTACGAGCAGTACTTC,CASSLTLGPGYEQYF,TRBJ2-7,TRBV27,-,-
TGTGCCAGCAGCCCCAGCGGGCCCCGATTCACAGATACGCAGTATTTT,CASSPSGPRFTDTQYF,TRBJ2-3,TRBV7-8,-,-
TGTGCCAGCAGTTACTCAGGCGGTCGAAACACCATATATTTT,CASSYSGGRNTIYF,TRBJ1-3,TRBV6-6,-,-
TGTGCCAGCAGCCCCCAGGACCAAACCTACGAGCAGTACTTC,CASSPQDQTYEQYF,TRBJ2-7,TRBV28,medium-sized,-
TGTGCCAGCAGTTTTTCCGGGGCCTATGGCTACACCTTC,CASSFSGAYGYTF,TRBJ1-2,TRBV12-3/TRBV12-4,medium-sized,-
TGTGCCAGCAGCTTCGGGGCCGCCTCGGGGAATTCACCCCTCCACTTT,CASSFGAASGNSPLHF,TRBJ1-6,TRBV5-6,few,-
TGTGCCAGCACCGTAGGACAGAGTAACACTGAAGCTTTCTTT,CASTVGQSNTEAFF,TRBJ1-1,TRBV7-6,-,-
TGTGCCATCAGTGCGGCAGGGGAGCAGTACTTC,CAISAAGEQYF,TRBJ2-5,TRBV10-3,many,-
TGTGCCAGCAGTTTACTAGACTCCAATGAGCAGTTCTTC,CASSLLDSNEQFF,TRBJ2-1,TRBV28,medium-sized,-
TGCAGTGCCCCCCGGACTAGCGGGAGTGTTCAGTACTTC,CSAPRTSGSVQYF,TRBJ2-4,TRBV20-1,few,TRBD2
TGTGCTAGCAGCTTAGAATCGGGGGAGCCCTACAATGAGCAGTTCTTC,CASSLESGEPYNEQFF,TRBJ2-1,TRBV7-7,-,-
TGTGCCAGCAGCTTAGGTGGGGCACGGGAGACCCAGTACTTC,CASSLGGARETQYF,TRBJ2-5,TRBV11-1,-,-
TGTGCCAGCAGTTTAGGTGATAGACAGGGGGCGGTTGAGCAGTTCTTC,CASSLGDRQGAVEQFF,TRBJ2-1,TRBV27,many,TRBD1
TGTGCCAGCAGCCCGCCGGGACAGGGGGGAACCTACGAGCAGTACTTC,CASSPPGQGGTYEQYF,TRBJ2-7,TRBV7-8,-,TRBD1
TGTGCCAGCAGGTTCGGGGGCACAGATACGCAGTATTTT,CASRFGGTDTQYF,TRBJ2-3,TRBV6-5,-,-
TGTGCCAGCAGCTTGGGGGGGGGACCCTACGAGCAGTACTTC,CASSLGGGPYEQYF,TRBJ2-7,TRBV7-8,-,TRBD2
TGTGCCAGCAGTGAAGGAACTAGCGTCGAGCAGTACTTC,CASSEGTSVEQYF,TRBJ2-7,TRBV6-1,-,TRBD2
TGCGCCAGCAGCTTGGAGACTAGCGGGAGAGGAGCCGAGCAGTACTTC,CASSLETSGRGAEQYF,TRBJ2-7,TRBV5-1,few,TRBD2
TGTGCCAGCATCACCGTCACGGCGGGAGGGGGAGAGACCCAGTACTTC,CASITVTAGGGETQYF,TRBJ2-5,TRBV7-8,-,TRBD2
TGTGCCAGCACCCTTTGGGGGGCTCGAGGCACCGGGGAGCTGTTTTTT,CASTLWGARGTGELFF,TRBJ2-2,TRBV7-9,-,-
TGTGCCAGCAGTGCCGACAGGGCTTCCTACGAGCAGTACTTC,CASSADRASYEQYF,TRBJ2-7,TRBV2,many,TRBD1
TGTGCCTGGGGCGGGGGCATTTACAATGAGCAGTTCTTC,CAWGGGIYNEQFF,TRBJ2-1,TRBV30,-,-
TGTGCCAGCACCGGGACAGGGTGGGATAATTCACCCCTCCACTTC,CASTGTGWDNSPLHF,TRBJ1-6,TRBV6-6,-,TRBD1
TGTGCCATCTATTCGGGACAGGGCACAGATACGCAGTATTTT,CAIYSGQGTDTQYF,TRBJ2-3,TRBV10-3,many,TRBD1
TGTGCCAGCAGCTCTTCCGGGACAATGAGGGAGACCCAGTACTTC,CASSSSGTMRETQYF,TRBJ2-5,TRBV7-8,medium-sized,-
TGTGCCAGCAGCTTAGTGGTTGGAGGTTCGCGGGAGGGAAGAGATACGCAGTATTTT,CASSLVVGGSREGRDTQYF,TRBJ2-3,TRBV5-8,-,TRBD2
TGTGCCAGCACCCTAGGGGGGGGCTCAGATACGCAGTATTTT,CASTLGGGSDTQYF,TRBJ2-3,TRBV7-3,medium-sized,-
TGTGCCAGCAGTCTCTGGACTAGCGGAAACCTTTACAATGAGCAGTTCTTC,CASSLWTSGNLYNEQFF,TRBJ2-1,TRBV6-1,many,TRBD2
TGTGCCAGCAGCTTAGAGTTCCAGTCCCAAGAGACCCAGTACTTC,CASSLEFQSQETQYF,TRBJ2-5,TRBV11-2,few,-
TGTGCCAGCACCGAAGGGGGGAGGATCACTGAAGCTTTCTTT,CASTEGGRITEAFF,TRBJ1-1,TRBV6-1,many,-
TGTGCCAGCAGCTTAGAATGGAAAGAGACCCAGTACTTC,CASSLEWKETQYF,TRBJ2-5,TRBV7-9,-,-
TGTGCCAGCAGCCCCGCTCCAGGGTTAGGCGAGCAGTACTTC,CASSPAPGLGEQYF,TRBJ2-7,TRBV7-2,medium-sized,-